This T cell receptor (beta chain) was observed in a study of siplizumab effects on memory and regulatory T cells. Study-level points and caveats: Naive T cells seemed more diverse than memory cells and seemed major alloresponse contributors.

About this clone itself: What it binds is unknown.

In germline, CDR1 is LNHDA, CDR2 SQIVND (reference sequence). The CDR3 loop spans 16 amino acids. J was trimmed by 3 bases and V by 0 bases; bases with no gene match: 5. The method was immunoSEQ multiplex PCR; TCRdb's version includes in-frame clones alone and lacks a portion of them. This sample has some 40,000 clones; around 92% occur once, and the top ten carry less than 0.25%. The V call is TRBV19, the J call TRBJ1-5, with 7 bases fitting TRBD1. This sequence was found in a human donor in good health. The sequenced sample consisted of naive CD4+ T cells sorted from blood. CDR3 region: CASSIEGGRNNQPQHF. CDR3 bases: TGTGCCAGTAGTATAGAAGGGGGCAGAAACAATCAGCCCCAGCATTTT.